The 27 T cell receptor beta chains presented below share a single source sample, sequenced in a study of blood T cell repertoires in COVID-19. The protocol was immunoSEQ multiplex PCR, while the TCRdb copy is restricted to in-frame clones and leaves out a portion. The repertoire holds about 100,000 clones, with more than 80% as singletons. Specimen: peripheral blood. The source of these receptors is a man older than 75 with COVID-19, enrolled during active disease.

The V call is TRBV9, the J call TRBJ2-5, with a possible D match to TRBD1 (6 bases). The CDR3 is 15 amino acids. V dropped 3 bases and J dropped 0 bases, with 12 bases sitting between them. Germline CDR1 and CDR2: SGDLS and YYNGEE. The CDR3 coding sequence is TGTGCCAGCAGCGCCAATCAGGGGAACCAAGAGACCCAGTACTTC. Amino acid sequence: CASSANQGNQETQYF.

This clone was observed a few times. The chain employs TRBV11-2 and TRBJ1-1; no firm D call. The CDR3 is 16 amino acids. V lost 2 bases to trimming and J lost 3 bases, with 16 bases between them. CDR1 is SGHAT and CDR2 is FQNNGV in the germline V gene. In DNA, the CDR3 is TGTGCCAGCAGCTTAAAGTTCGGGGTTCTGCACACTGAAGCTTTCTTT. As protein: CASSLKFGVLHTEAFF.

The chain combines TRBV2 with TRBJ1-1, with D unresolved. The CDR3 has 13 residues. Germline values: CDR1 SNHLY, CDR2 FYNNEI. V was cut by 4 bases and J by 3 bases, with 9 bases left in between. The DNA for the CDR3 is TGTGCCAGCAGTGTTTCGGTGTACACTGAAGCTTTCTTT. This sequence encodes CASSVSVYTEAFF.

The rearrangement joins TRBV7-6 to TRBJ2-7; a possible D gene is TRBD2 (5 bases). The CDR3 totals 16 residues. CDR1 SGHVS and CDR2 FNYEAQ come from the germline V gene. The germline V and J ends were trimmed by 1 base and 0 bases, with 13 bases remaining between them. CDR3 residues: CASSLEGFTSSYEQYF. The CDR3 DNA reads TGTGCCAGCAGCTTAGAAGGTTTCACTAGCTCCTACGAGCAGTACTTC.

CDR3 nucleotide sequence: TGTGCCACCCGACTAGCGGCGCCTGGGGTCTACGAGCAGTACTTC. Residues: CATRLAAPGVYEQYF. This chain connects TRBV6-5 to TRBJ2-7; TRBD2 matches 9 bases. The CDR3 length is 15 residues. Trimming at V came to 10 bases and at J to 3 bases, leaving 13 bases not matched to a gene. CDR1 is MNHEY and CDR2 is SVGAGI in the germline V gene.

The chain carries TRBV6-5 and TRBJ1-3, with D tentatively TRBD1 (5 bases). The CDR3 is 15 residues long. Trimming took 5 bases from V and 2 from J, leaving 13 bases between them. From germline, CDR1 is MNHEY and CDR2 SVGAGI. In DNA, the CDR3 is TGTGCCAGCAGTAATGGACGACAGCCTGGAAACACCATATATTTT. It specifies CASSNGRQPGNTIYF.

The chain couples TRBV7-8 to TRBJ2-5; possibly TRBD1 for D (5 bases). In germline, CDR1 is SGHVS, CDR2 FQNEAQ. The V gene lost 5 bases and the J gene lost 9 bases, with 13 bases spanning the gap. CDR3 length: 12 residues. CDR3 sequence: CASSHPKGSQYF. For the CDR3, the DNA is TGTGCCAGCAGCCACCCCAAGGGGTCCCAGTACTTC.

The chain has TRBV5-1 and TRBJ1-1, with TRBD1 as a possible D gene (6 bases). Germline V CDR1 and CDR2: SGHRS, YFSETQ. Between the trimmed V and J ends, which lost 0 bases and 1 base, there was a span of 10 bases. This CDR3 has 15 amino acids. The CDR3: CASSLATGSNTEAFF. In nucleotides, the CDR3 is TGCGCCAGCAGCTTGGCTACAGGGTCGAACACTGAAGCTTTCTTT.

The DNA of the CDR3 is TGTGCCAGCAGTTCCCGACTAGCGGGAGCGAAGGTAGATACGCAGTATTTT. This sequence encodes CASSSRLAGAKVDTQYF. The chain is built from TRBV6-2 or TRBV6-3 and TRBJ2-3; 12 bases are a match to TRBD2. CDR1 and CDR2 from the germline V gene are MNHEY and SVGEGT. After removal of 4 bases from V and 5 bases from J, the junction contained 10 bases not matched to a gene. The CDR3 spans 17 residues.

This clone has a single count. The V call is TRBV28, the J call TRBJ2-7; 12 nucleotides agree with TRBD2. The V segment lost 8 bases and the J segment 5 bases; nucleotides outside the gene matches: 13. Germline assignment: CDR1 MDHEN and CDR2 SYDVKM. This CDR3 is built from 16 residues. This chain's CDR3 is CASGTSGSMLRNEQYF. The CDR3 DNA sequence: TGTGCCAGCGGGACTAGCGGGTCCATGTTAAGGAACGAGCAGTACTTC. The complete variable domain, with remaining parts taken from reference TRBV28 and TRBJ2-7, reads DVKVTQSSRYLVKRTGEKVFLECVQDMDHENMFWYRQDPGLGLRLIYFSYDVKMKEKGDIPEGYSVSREKKERFSLILESASTNQTSMYLCASGTSGSMLRNEQYFGPGTRLTVT.

This chain uses TRBV9 with TRBJ2-4; 8 positions agree with TRBD1. Germline V gives CDR1 SGDLS, CDR2 YYNGEE. The trim removed 3 bases at V and 3 bases at J, leaving 2 bases unmatched. The CDR3 length is 14 residues. CDR3 bases: TGTGCCAGCAGCGGAACAGGGGGCAAAAACATTCAGTACTTC. It encodes CASSGTGGKNIQYF.

The chain carries TRBV2 and TRBJ2-2, with D hard to call. The V gene lost 2 bases and the J gene lost 6 bases, with 13 bases spanning the gap. The CDR3 length is 15 residues. Germline CDR1 is SNHLY and CDR2 is FYNNEI. CDR3 in DNA: TGTGCCAGCAGTGAATTTGGGCTATCTTCCGGGGAGCTGTTTTTT. Its translation: CASSEFGLSSGELFF.

V gene TRBV30 combines with J gene TRBJ1-4; 7 bases match TRBD1. The CDR3 has 14 amino acids. Germline CDR1 is GTSNPN and CDR2 is SVGIG (reference sequence). The ends lost 5 bases at V and 4 bases at J; junction bases unmatched: 7. The CDR3 nucleotides are TGTGCCTGGGGGGAGGACAGGTATAATGAAAAACTGTTTTTT. The encoded protein is CAWGEDRYNEKLFF.

This clone was observed a single time. This sequence joins TRBV11-2 and TRBJ2-7; D may be TRBD2 (6 bases). The V gene lost 0 bases and the J gene lost 5 bases, with 14 bases spanning the gap. The CDR3 has 15 amino acids. Germline CDR1 is SGHAT and CDR2 is FQNNGV. The CDR3 sequence: CASSLEGGSSNEQYF. CDR3 sequence (DNA): TGTGCCAGCAGCTTAGAGGGGGGAAGCTCGAACGAGCAGTACTTC.

The chain combines TRBV25-1 with TRBJ1-4; D is uncertain. Germline-derived CDR1 and CDR2 are MGHDK and SYGVNS. The CDR3 has 14 residues. Deletions cut 5 bases from V and 0 bases from J, with 7 bases between. DNA for the CDR3: TGTGCCAGCAGTCGGGGAACAACTAATGAAAAACTGTTTTTT. Protein sequence: CASSRGTTNEKLFF.

The chain combines TRBV7-3 with TRBJ2-2; D possibly corresponds to TRBD2 (7 bases). The CDR3 loop spans 15 amino acids. V lost 5 bases and J lost 5, with 15 bases in between. Per the germline V gene, CDR1 is SGHTA and CDR2 is FQGTGA. CDR3 sequence: CASSAQGRGTGELFF. The CDR3 DNA follows: TGTGCCAGCAGCGCGCAGGGGAGGGGAACCGGGGAGCTGTTTTTT.

V gene TRBV13 combines with J gene TRBJ2-7, with a weak D call TRBD2 (6 bases). With 3 bases removed from V and 6 bases from J, the gap between germline ends came to 12 bases. CDR1 and CDR2 from the germline V gene are PRHDT and FYEKMQ (reference sequence). The CDR3 is 13 amino acids. CDR3 DNA: TGTGCCAGCAGCTTTCAGGGAGGAGTCGAGCAGTACTTC. Its translation is CASSFQGGVEQYF. The complete variable domain, with remaining parts taken from reference TRBV13 and TRBJ2-7, reads AAGVIQSPRHLIKEKRETATLKCYPIPRHDTVYWYQQGPGQDPQFLISFYEKMQSDKGSIPDRFSAQQFSDYHSELNMSSLELGDSALYFCASSFQGGVEQYFGPGTRLTVT.

The chain is built from TRBV10-3 and TRBJ1-2; D is perhaps TRBD1 (6 bases). V lost 5 bases to trimming and J lost 7 bases, with 14 bases between them. Germline V gene lookup returns CDR1 ENHRY and CDR2 SYGVKD. This CDR3 comprises 13 residues. The CDR3, as DNA: TGTGCCATCAGTATCCAGGGGCCCTCTGGCTACACCTTC. It translates to CAISIQGPSGYTF.

The V call is TRBV3-1 (or the pseudogene TRBV3-2), the J call TRBJ1-6; D ambiguous. Germline V gives CDR1 LGHDT, CDR2 YNNKEL (reference sequence). The CDR3 is 15 amino acids. The V end was cut by 0 bases, the J end by 7 bases, with 10 bases between. The CDR3 coding sequence is TGTGCCAGCAGCCAAGATTACGCGGGAAATTCACCCCTCCACTTT. Translation gives CASSQDYAGNSPLHF.

The chain couples TRBV18 to TRBJ1-5; 7 positions match TRBD1. Per the germline V gene, CDR1 is KGHSH and CDR2 is LQKENI. CDR3 length equals 15 residues. The ends lost 6 bases at V and 4 bases at J; junction bases unmatched: 9. The chain's CDR3 is CASSAGTDLNQPQHF. CDR3 coding DNA: TGTGCCAGCTCGGCCGGGACAGACTTAAATCAGCCCCAGCATTTT. Filled out from reference TRBV18 and TRBJ1-5, the complete variable domain reads NAGVMQNPRHLVRRRGQEARLRCSPMKGHSHVYWYRQLPEEGLKFMVYLQKENIIDESGMPKERFSAEFPKEGPSILRIQQVVRGDSAAYFCASSAGTDLNQPQHFGDGTRLSIL.

This chain uses TRBV6-1 with TRBJ2-1, with 7 bases fitting TRBD1. CDR3 length equals 16 residues. The J segment lost 0 bases and the V segment lost 1 base, leaving 3 bases of the junction unmatched. The germline V gene encodes CDR1 MNHNS and CDR2 SASEGT. The CDR3 DNA follows: TGTGCCAGCAGTGAAGGTCCAGGGGGCTCCTACAATGAGCAGTTCTTC. The encoded protein is CASSEGPGGSYNEQFF.

This clone was recorded only once. The chain carries TRBV9 and TRBJ1-2, with 8 bases fitting TRBD1. The CDR3 length is 14 residues. V shed 3 bases, J shed 5 bases, and the junction held 6 bases outside the gene matches. In germline, CDR1 is SGDLS, CDR2 YYNGEE. The CDR3 DNA follows: TGTGCCAGCAGCGGCAGGGGGCGGGTTTATGGCTACACCTTC. As protein: CASSGRGRVYGYTF.

This chain connects TRBV6-2 or TRBV6-3 to TRBJ2-7; TRBD2 is a possible D gene (6 bases). Germline CDR1 and CDR2: MNHEY and SVGEGT. The CDR3 has 14 residues. V lost 7 bases and J 1 base, leaving 14 bases between the germline ends. The DNA for the CDR3 is TGTGCCAGCACCCCGAGGGGACTTTCCTACGAGCAGTACTTC. Its protein product is CASTPRGLSYEQYF.

The chain uses TRBV5-4 and TRBJ2-5; TRBD2 aligns across 9 bases. Germline V gives CDR1 SGHNT, CDR2 YYREEE (reference sequence). The CDR3 consists of 14 residues. V lost 4 bases and J lost 5; bases outside the gene matches: 6. CDR3 DNA: TGTGCCAGCAGCCCGGGACTAGCTCAGGAGACCCAGTACTTC. It codes for CASSPGLAQETQYF.

V usage is TRBV5-1 and J usage is TRBJ2-1; 15 bases map to TRBD2. The CDR3 is 17 residues long. The ends lost 3 bases at V and 3 bases at J; junction bases unmatched: 4. Germline CDR1 and CDR2: SGHRS and YFSETQ. This CDR3 reads CASSSRTSGRGYNEQFF. The DNA for the CDR3 is TGCGCCAGCAGCTCGAGGACTAGCGGGAGGGGCTACAATGAGCAGTTCTTC.

Remarks on this clone: The junction departs from the called germline gene at one end, perhaps through a read error. V gene TRBV3-1 (or the pseudogene TRBV3-2) combines with J gene TRBJ1-1, with no clear D. Germline V gene sequence: CDR1 LGHDT, CDR2 YNNKEL (reference sequence). The CDR3 is 16 residues long. The CDR3 DNA reads as TGTGCCAGCAGCAAAGAGGGCGGGCTTGGCGGCACTGAAGCTTTCTTT. Amino acid sequence: CASSKEGGLGGTEAFF.

The chain carries TRBV18 and TRBJ1-5, with TRBD1 matching over 7 bases. There are 14 residues in the CDR3. V gave up 1 base and J gave up 7 bases; unmatched junction bases: 4. Looked up from germline, CDR1 is KGHSH and CDR2 is LQKENI. For the CDR3, the DNA is TGTGCCAGCTCACCACTTCAGGGGGTGCAGCCCCAGCATTTT. This encodes CASSPLQGVQPQHF.